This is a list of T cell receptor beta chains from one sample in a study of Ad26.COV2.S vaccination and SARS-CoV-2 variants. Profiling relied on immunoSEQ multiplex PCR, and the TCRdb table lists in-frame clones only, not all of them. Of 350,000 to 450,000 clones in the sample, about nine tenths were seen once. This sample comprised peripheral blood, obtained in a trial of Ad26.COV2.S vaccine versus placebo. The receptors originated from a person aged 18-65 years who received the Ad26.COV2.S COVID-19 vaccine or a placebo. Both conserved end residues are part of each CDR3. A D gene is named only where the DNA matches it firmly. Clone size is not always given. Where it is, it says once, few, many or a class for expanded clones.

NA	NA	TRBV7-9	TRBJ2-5	TGTGCCAGCAGCTTAGTGGTAGGGTACCAAGAGACCCAGTACTTC	CASSLVVGYQETQYF
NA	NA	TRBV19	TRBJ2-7	TGTGCCAGTAGTCGGGACTCCTACAACTACGAGCAGTACTTC	CASSRDSYNYEQYF
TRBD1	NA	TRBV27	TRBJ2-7	TGTGCCAGCAGTCCACGGACAGGGGGGTACGAGCAGTACTTC	CASSPRTGGYEQYF
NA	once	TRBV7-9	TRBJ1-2	TGTGCCAGCCGTGCCTCAGAACGGATCTATGGCTACACCTTC	CASRASERIYGYTF
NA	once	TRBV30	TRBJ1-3	TGTGCCTGGAACCTCGCGTACAACTCTGGAAACACCATATATTTT	CAWNLAYNSGNTIYF
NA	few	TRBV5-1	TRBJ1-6	TGCGCCAGCAGGGGTTCCGACTCACCCCTCCACTTT	CASRGSDSPLHF
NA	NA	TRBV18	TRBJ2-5	TGTGCCAGCTCACCACCATCGACTCAAGAGACCCAGTACTTC	CASSPPSTQETQYF
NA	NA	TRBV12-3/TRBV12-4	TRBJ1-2	TGTGCCAGCAGTTCTGGGTTGGAGGGCTACACCTTC	CASSSGLEGYTF
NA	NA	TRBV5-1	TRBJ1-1	TGCGCCAGCAGCTCGGGGCGAGGTAGCACTGAAGCTTTCTTT	CASSSGRGSTEAFF
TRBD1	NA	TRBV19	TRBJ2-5	TGTGCCAGTAGTGTGGACAGGGGGAGGGAGACCCAGTACTTC	CASSVDRGRETQYF
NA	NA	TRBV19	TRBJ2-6	TGTGCCAGTAGTATGGTGAACAGGCGCTCTGGGGCCAACGTCCTGACTTTC	CASSMVNRRSGANVLTF
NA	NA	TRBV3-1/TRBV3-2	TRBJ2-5	TGTGCCAGCAGTGAAACCTGGGGCAGACAAGAGACCCAGTACTTC	CASSETWGRQETQYF
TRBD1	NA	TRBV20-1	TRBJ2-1	TGCAGCGTGGAACGGGACAGGCAGTTCTTC	CSVERDRQFF
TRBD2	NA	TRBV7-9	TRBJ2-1	TGTGCCAGCAGCGTATCCGTCGGGGGGGGTCGGGATGAGCAGTTCTTC	CASSVSVGGGRDEQFF
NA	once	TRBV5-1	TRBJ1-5	TGCGCCAGCAGCTTGGAAGGACTCAATCAGCCCCAGCATTTT	CASSLEGLNQPQHF
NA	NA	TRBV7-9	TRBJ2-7	TGTGCCAGCAGCGCGACAGGGAGGTTCAACGAGCAGTACTTC	CASSATGRFNEQYF
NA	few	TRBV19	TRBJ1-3	TGTGCCAGTAGTATCGGGGGCTCTGGAAACACCATATATTTT	CASSIGGSGNTIYF
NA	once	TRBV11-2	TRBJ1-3	TGTGCCAGCAGCTTAGTGGGCGGAAACACCATATATTTT	CASSLVGGNTIYF
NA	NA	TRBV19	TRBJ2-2	TGTGCCAGTAATTGGGGATACACCGGGGAGCTGTTTTTT	CASNWGYTGELFF
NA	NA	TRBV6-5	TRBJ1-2	TGTGCCAGCAGTACCGGGACGGGTTTCGGCTACACCTTC	CASSTGTGFGYTF
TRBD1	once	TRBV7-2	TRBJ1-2	TGTGCCAGCAGCCCTCGGACAGGCCGAACTAACTATGGCTACACCTTC	CASSPRTGRTNYGYTF
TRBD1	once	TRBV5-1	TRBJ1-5	TGCGCCAGCAGCTTGTGGACAGGGAAGGGTCAGCCCCAGCATTTT	CASSLWTGKGQPQHF
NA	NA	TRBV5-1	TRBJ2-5	TGCGCCAGCAGCTTCTCGACTGCTGAAGAGACCCAGTACTTC	CASSFSTAEETQYF
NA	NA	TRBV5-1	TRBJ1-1	TGCGCCAGCAGCTTGCCGGGCTTGAACACTGAAGCTTTCTTT	CASSLPGLNTEAFF
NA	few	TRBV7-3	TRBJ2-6	TGTGCCAGCAGCCTCGGGGCCTCTGGGGCCAACGTCCTGACTTTC	CASSLGASGANVLTF
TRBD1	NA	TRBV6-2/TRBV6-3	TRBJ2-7	TGTGCCAGCACCCCAATCGCAGGGACAGGGAGCGACGAGCAGTACTTC	CASTPIAGTGSDEQYF
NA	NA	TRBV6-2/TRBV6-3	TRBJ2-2	TGTGCCAGCAGTTACTCGGGGGTAGCCGGGGAGCTGTTTTTT	CASSYSGVAGELFF
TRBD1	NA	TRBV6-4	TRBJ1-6	TGTGCCAGCAGACCCCAGACAGGGAACAATTCACCCCTCCACTTT	CASRPQTGNNSPLHF
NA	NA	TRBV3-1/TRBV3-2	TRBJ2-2	TGTGCCAGCAGCCAAGATTCCCAGTTCCCCGGGGAGCTGTTTTTT	CASSQDSQFPGELFF
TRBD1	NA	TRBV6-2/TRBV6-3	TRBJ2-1	TGTGCCAGCACCCCAGCGGGGACAGGGTACAATGAGCAGTTCTTC	CASTPAGTGYNEQFF
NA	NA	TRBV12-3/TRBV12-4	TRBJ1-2	TGTGCCAGCAGTTGGGGGGACTATGGCTACACCTTC	CASSWGDYGYTF
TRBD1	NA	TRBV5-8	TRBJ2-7	TGTGCCAGCAGCAACAGGGGGTCGAGCTCCTACGAGCAGTACTTC	CASSNRGSSSYEQYF
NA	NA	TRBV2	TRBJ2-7	TGTGCCAGCAGAAACAGGGAGAGCTCCTACGAGCAGTACTTC	CASRNRESSYEQYF
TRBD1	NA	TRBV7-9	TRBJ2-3	TGTGCCAGCATAGGACAGGCAGATACGCAGTATTTT	CASIGQADTQYF
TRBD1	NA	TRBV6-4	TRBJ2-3	TGTGCCAGCAGCTCCGGGACAGGGGCGTCAGATACGCAGTATTTT	CASSSGTGASDTQYF
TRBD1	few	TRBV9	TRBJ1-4	TGTGCCAGCAGCGCCGGGGGACAGTCTAATGAAAAACTGTTTTTT	CASSAGGQSNEKLFF
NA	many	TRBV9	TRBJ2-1	TGTGCCAGCAGCCCCGAGGGGGGGAGGGTCAATGAGCAGTTCTTC	CASSPEGGRVNEQFF
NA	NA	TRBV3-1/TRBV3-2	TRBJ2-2	TGTGCCAGCAGCCAAGAGCATCAGGCCCCCACCGGGGAGCTGTTTTTT	CASSQEHQAPTGELFF
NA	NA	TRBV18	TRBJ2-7	TGTGCCAGCTCACCACCTCTCTTCGCCGAGCAGTACTTC	CASSPPLFAEQYF
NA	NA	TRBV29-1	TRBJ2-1	TGCAGCGGGGGCCCAGGGTACAATGAGCAGTTCTTC	CSGGPGYNEQFF
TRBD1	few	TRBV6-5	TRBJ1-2	TGTGCCAGCAGTTTTGGACAGGCCCCCTATGGCTACACCTTC	CASSFGQAPYGYTF
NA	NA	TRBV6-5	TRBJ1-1	TGTGCCAGCAGCAAAAGCAGACTAATGAACACTGAAGCTTTCTTT	CASSKSRLMNTEAFF
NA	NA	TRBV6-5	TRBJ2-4	TGTGCCAGCAGCCCAGAACTACCAAAAAACATTCAGTACTTC	CASSPELPKNIQYF
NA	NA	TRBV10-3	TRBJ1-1	TGTGCCATCAGTGAGAAGACGAACACTGAAGCTTTCTTT	CAISEKTNTEAFF
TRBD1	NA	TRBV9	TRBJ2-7	TGTGCCAGCAGCGGACAGGGGTTTCACGAGCAGTACTTC	CASSGQGFHEQYF
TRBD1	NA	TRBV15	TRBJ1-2	TGTGCCACCAGCAGCCGGACAGGAAGTGGCTACACCTTC	CATSSRTGSGYTF
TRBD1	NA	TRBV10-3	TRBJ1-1	TGTGCCATCACTTATCGACAGGGGACGAACACTGAAGCTTTCTTT	CAITYRQGTNTEAFF
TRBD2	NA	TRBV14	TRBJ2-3	TGTGCCAGCAGCCTACTTGCGGGGGAGTTCACAGATACGCAGTATTTT	CASSLLAGEFTDTQYF
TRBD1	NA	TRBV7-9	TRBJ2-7	TGTGCCAGCAGCCCCCTCGACAGGGACGAGCAGTACTTC	CASSPLDRDEQYF
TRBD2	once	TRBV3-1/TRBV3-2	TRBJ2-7	TGTGCCAGCAGCCCTTCTAGCGGGGGGGCCTACGAGCAGTACTTC	CASSPSSGGAYEQYF
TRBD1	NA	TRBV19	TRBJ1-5	TGTGCCAGTAGCCCCAGGGGGTTTCAGCCCCAGCATTTT	CASSPRGFQPQHF
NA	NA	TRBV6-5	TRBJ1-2	TGTGCCAGCAGTTACTCAAGGAGATCGAACTATGGCTACACCTTC	CASSYSRRSNYGYTF
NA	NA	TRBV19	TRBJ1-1	TGTGCCAGTAGATCAGGACGGGGTGAAGCTTTCTTT	CASRSGRGEAFF
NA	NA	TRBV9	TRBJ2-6	TGTGCCAGCAGCCCCTACCCCACGTTACGGCCCTCTGGGGCCAACGTCCTGACTTTC	CASSPYPTLRPSGANVLTF
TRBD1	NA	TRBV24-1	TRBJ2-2	TGTGCCACCAGTGATCACGACGGGACAGGGAATCCCGGGGAGCTGTTTTTT	CATSDHDGTGNPGELFF
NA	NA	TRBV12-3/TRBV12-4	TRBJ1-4	TGTGCCAGCAGTTTATCCAGATATGAAAAACTGTTTTTT	CASSLSRYEKLFF
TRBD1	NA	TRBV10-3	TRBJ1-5	TGTGCCATCAGGGGACAGGGGCAGCCCCAGCATTTT	CAIRGQGQPQHF